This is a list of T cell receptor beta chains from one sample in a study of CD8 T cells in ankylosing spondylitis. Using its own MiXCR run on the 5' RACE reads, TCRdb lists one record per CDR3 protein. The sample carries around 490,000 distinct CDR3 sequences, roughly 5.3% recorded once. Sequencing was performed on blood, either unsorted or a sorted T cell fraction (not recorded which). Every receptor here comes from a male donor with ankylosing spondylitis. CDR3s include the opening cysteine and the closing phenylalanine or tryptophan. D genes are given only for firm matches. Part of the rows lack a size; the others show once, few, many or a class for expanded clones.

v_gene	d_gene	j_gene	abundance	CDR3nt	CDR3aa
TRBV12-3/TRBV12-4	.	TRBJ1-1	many	TGTGCCAGCACCTCTGTAAGGGCGAACACTGAAGCTTTCTTT	CASTSVRANTEAFF
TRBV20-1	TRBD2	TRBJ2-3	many	TGCAGTGCTCTTACTAGCGGCTACACAGATACGCAGTATTTT	CSALTSGYTDTQYF
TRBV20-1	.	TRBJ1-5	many	TGCAGTGCTAGCGCGGGGCATAGCAATCAGCCCCAGCATTTT	CSASAGHSNQPQHF
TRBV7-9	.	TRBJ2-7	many	TGTGCCAGCAGTCCCGTCCCCTACGAGCAGTACTTC	CASSPVPYEQYF
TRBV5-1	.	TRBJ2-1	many	TGCGCCAGCAGCCTAGGGGCAGTATACAATGAGCAGTTCTTC	CASSLGAVYNEQFF
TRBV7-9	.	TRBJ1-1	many	TGTGCCAGCAGCTTTCGACCGGAAGCTTTCTTT	CASSFRPEAFF
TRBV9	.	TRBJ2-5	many	TGTGCCAGCAGCGTAGGGGGAACTAGACAAGAGACCCAGTACTTC	CASSVGGTRQETQYF
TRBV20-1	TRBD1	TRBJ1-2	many	TGCAGGACAGGGGGTAACTATGGCTACACCTTC	CRTGGNYGYTF
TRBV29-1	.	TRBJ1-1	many	TGCAGCGTCATACAGGATTTGGTTACTGAAGCTTTCTTT	CSVIQDLVTEAFF
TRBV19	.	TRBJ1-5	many	TGTGCCAGTACCCAAGGAGGGTACAATCAGCCCCAGCATTTT	CASTQGGYNQPQHF
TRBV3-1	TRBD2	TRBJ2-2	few	TGTGCCAGCAGCCAAGAGGTCGGGAGGGCCGGGGAGCTGTTTTTT	CASSQEVGRAGELFF
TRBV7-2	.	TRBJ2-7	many	TGTGCCAGCAGCTCCAAGCGGGCTGGGCCGCGTACCTACGAGCAGTACTTC	CASSSKRAGPRTYEQYF
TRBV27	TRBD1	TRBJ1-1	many	TGTGCCAGCAGTAAACTGGGACAGGGGGCGATGAACACTGAAGCTTTCTTT	CASSKLGQGAMNTEAFF
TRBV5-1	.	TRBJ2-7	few	TGCGCCAGCAGCTTGGTCAATTCCGGACTGGCGGGGACCTACGAGCAGTACTTC	CASSLVNSGLAGTYEQYF
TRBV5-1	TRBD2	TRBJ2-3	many	TGCGCCAGCAGCTTGGGCCTAGCGGATACTATTACGCAGTATTTT	CASSLGLADTITQYF
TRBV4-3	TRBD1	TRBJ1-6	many	TGCGCCAGCAGCCAAGCTAGGAGACAGGGGAATTCACCCCTCCACTTT	CASSQARRQGNSPLHF
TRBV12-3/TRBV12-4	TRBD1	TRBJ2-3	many	TGTGCCAGCAGCAGACAGGGGGCATCAGATACGCAGTATTTT	CASSRQGASDTQYF
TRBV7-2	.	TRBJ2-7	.	TGTTCCAGCAGCTTAGGAGTGGGATACGAGCAGTACTTC	CSSSLGVGYEQYF
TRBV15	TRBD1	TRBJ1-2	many	TGTGCCACCAGCAGAGATTTAGGGGGCGGCTACACCTTC	CATSRDLGGGYTF
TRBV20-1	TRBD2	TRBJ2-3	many	TGCAGTGCTAGAAGGTCTAGCGGGGCTGGGGATACGCAGTATTTT	CSARRSSGAGDTQYF
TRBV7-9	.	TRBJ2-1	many	TGTGCCAGCAGCTCAGAAAACGGGAGCAATGAGCAGTTCTTC	CASSSENGSNEQFF
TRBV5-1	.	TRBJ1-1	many	TGCGCCAGCAGCTATGACATCCCTGGGCACACTGAAGCTTTCTTT	CASSYDIPGHTEAFF
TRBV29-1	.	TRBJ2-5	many	TGCAGCGTTGACAGGAATGGAGAGACCCAGTACTTC	CSVDRNGETQYF
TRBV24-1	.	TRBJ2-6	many	TGTGCCACCAGTTCGAGGTTCTCTGGGGCCAACGTCCTGACTTTC	CATSSRFSGANVLTF